Following are 23 T cell receptor beta chains from one sample sequenced in a study of blood T cell repertoires in COVID-19. The method was immunoSEQ multiplex PCR; TCRdb's version includes in-frame clones alone and lacks a portion of them. The table records over 110,000 clones, approximately 80% of them present only once. Sequences were obtained from PBMCs or T cells enriched from blood (not recorded which). The receptors come from a man between 50 and 59 years old in a cohort exposed to, infected with or recovered from COVID-19 (not recorded which).

This chain uses TRBV13 with TRBJ2-7, with 8 bases aligning to TRBD2. This CDR3 has 15 amino acids. V gave up 1 base and J gave up 3 bases; unmatched junction bases: 5. Per the germline V gene, CDR1 is PRHDT and CDR2 is FYEKMQ (reference sequence). This CDR3 is CASSLESSGGYEQYF. CDR3 bases: TGTGCCAGCAGCTTAGAGTCCAGCGGGGGCTACGAGCAGTACTTC.

This clone has only one observation. The V call is TRBV11-3, the J call TRBJ2-1; 10 bases align to TRBD2. The J segment lost 8 bases and the V segment lost 3 bases, leaving 1 base of the junction unmatched. Germline V gene lookup returns CDR1 SGHNT and CDR2 YENEEA. The CDR3 runs to 13 residues. Written as DNA, the CDR3 is TGTGCCAGCAGCTTCGGGACTAGCGATGAGCAGTTCTTC. Translation: CASSFGTSDEQFF.

The rearrangement joins TRBV10-3 to TRBJ2-7; D possibly corresponds to TRBD1 (6 bases). Germline CDR1 and CDR2: ENHRY and SYGVKD. The germline V and J ends were trimmed by 1 base and 2 bases, with 12 bases remaining between them. This CDR3 region has 15 residues. CDR3 sequence: CAISEFSAGAYEQYF. The CDR3 bases are TGTGCCATCAGTGAGTTCAGCGCAGGGGCCTACGAGCAGTACTTC.

The chain recombines TRBV19 with TRBJ1-6; 7 positions match TRBD1. This CDR3 contains 15 residues. Germline lookup yields CDR1 LNHDA and CDR2 SQIVND (reference sequence). Germline trimming cut 6 bases from V and 2 bases from J; bases unmatched to any gene: 4. CDR3 nucleotides: TGTGCCAGTAGGACAGGGATGACCTATAATTCACCCCTCCACTTT. This codes for CASRTGMTYNSPLHF.

This clone was detected only once. The rearrangement joins TRBV11-2 to TRBJ2-5; D is possibly TRBD2 (6 bases). V lost 5 bases and J 2 bases, leaving 18 bases between the germline ends. Germline CDR1 and CDR2: SGHAT and FQNNGV. This CDR3 has 16 residues. The CDR3 loop is CASSPQWGDDQETQYF. The CDR3 DNA follows: TGTGCCAGCAGCCCCCAATGGGGGGACGATCAAGAGACCCAGTACTTC.

The chain has TRBV19 and TRBJ2-5, with TRBD1 identical over 8 bases. The CDR3 consists of 15 residues. J was trimmed by 1 base and V by 3 bases; bases with no gene match: 4. Germline assignment: CDR1 LNHDA and CDR2 SQIVND (reference sequence). The CDR3 reads CASSISGQGQETQYF. For the CDR3, the DNA is TGTGCCAGTAGTATTTCAGGACAGGGCCAAGAGACCCAGTACTTC.

CDR3 loop: CASGLVLRGDTGELFF. CDR3 nucleotides: TGTGCTAGTGGTTTGGTACTCAGGGGCGACACCGGGGAGCTGTTTTTT. The chain employs TRBV12-5 and TRBJ2-2; maybe TRBD1 (6 bases). The CDR3 loop spans 16 amino acids. Germline V lookup: CDR1 LGHNT, CDR2 FRNRAP. The V end was cut by 0 bases, the J end by 3 bases, with 11 bases between.

V and J are TRBV7-9 and TRBJ2-5; D is possibly TRBD1 (5 bases). V gave up 4 bases and J gave up 4 bases, with 19 bases separating them. Germline V lookup: CDR1 SEHNR, CDR2 FQNEAQ (reference sequence). The CDR3 has 16 residues. The CDR3 DNA is TGTGCCAGCAGCTCTAACAAGGGGTATGTTGGAGAGACCCAGTACTTC. Protein sequence: CASSSNKGYVGETQYF.

In this sample, this clone turned up a few times. The rearrangement joins TRBV10-1 to TRBJ2-1; D ambiguous. V lost 10 bases and J lost 7, with 8 bases in between. CDR3 size: 10 residues. CDR1 is WNHNN and CDR2 is SYGVQD in the germline V gene (reference sequence). CDR3 in amino acids: CATPENEQFF. CDR3 DNA: TGCGCCACCCCGGAGAATGAGCAGTTCTTC.

This clone showed up just a few times. The chain recombines TRBV5-1 with TRBJ2-7; TRBD2 aligns across 7 bases. This CDR3 has 13 residues. Germline loops: CDR1 SGHRS, CDR2 YFSETQ. Trimming cost V 6 bases and J 4 bases; bases outside gene matches: 7. In nucleotides, the CDR3 is TGCGCCAGCAAGCCTAGCGGAGAGTACGAGCAGTACTTC. Protein sequence: CASKPSGEYEQYF. Full variable domain (missing parts from reference TRBV5-1 and TRBJ2-7): KAGVTQTPRYLIKTRGQQVTLSCSPISGHRSVSWYQQTPGQGLQFLFEYFSETQRNKGNFPGRFSGRQFSNSRSEMNVSTLELGDSALYLCASKPSGEYEQYFGPGTRLTVT.

The rearrangement uses TRBV7-9 and TRBJ2-7; TRBD2 is a possible D gene (5 bases). Germline V gene sequence: CDR1 SEHNR, CDR2 FQNEAQ (reference sequence). This CDR3 contains 14 residues. V lost 5 bases, J lost 2 bases, and 13 bases lay in between. The CDR3 DNA sequence: TGTGCCAGCAGCCCTATCGGAGGAGCCTACGAGCAGTACTTC. This encodes CASSPIGGAYEQYF.

The chain carries TRBV11-3 and TRBJ2-5, with a weak D call TRBD2 (5 bases). Trimming pared 1 base from V and 5 bases from J, leaving 11 bases between. This CDR3 contains 14 residues. Germline loops: CDR1 SGHNT, CDR2 YENEEA. CDR3 bases: TGTGCCAGCAGCTTAGGAGCGGAAGCGGAGACCCAGTACTTC. Amino acid sequence: CASSLGAEAETQYF.

The J gene is TRBJ2-1, the V gene TRBV11-2; a weak D match, TRBD2 (5 bases). The ends were cut back, 1 base at V and 5 bases at J, with 15 bases in the middle. Germline V gives CDR1 SGHAT, CDR2 FQNNGV. CDR3 length equals 16 residues. CDR3 protein: CASSLGHGGPHNEQFF. In DNA form, the CDR3 reads TGTGCCAGCAGCTTAGGGCATGGCGGGCCTCACAATGAGCAGTTCTTC.

Only a few counts were recorded for this clone. V is TRBV28 and J is TRBJ2-1, with D perhaps TRBD1 (7 bases). The CDR3 covers 15 residues. V was clipped by 2 bases and J by 5 bases, with 13 bases between them. Germline CDR1 and CDR2: MDHEN and SYDVKM. The CDR3 nucleotides read TGTGCCAGCAGTTTACAGGGGGGCGCCAACAATGAGCAGTTCTTC. Its translation is CASSLQGGANNEQFF. The full variable domain, completed using reference TRBV28 and TRBJ2-1, is DVKVTQSSRYLVKRTGEKVFLECVQDMDHENMFWYRQDPGLGLRLIYFSYDVKMKEKGDIPEGYSVSREKKERFSLILESASTNQTSMYLCASSLQGGANNEQFFGPGTRLTVL.

The genes are TRBV7-9 and TRBJ2-1, with D uncertain. This CDR3 is built from 13 residues. Germline lookup yields CDR1 SEHNR and CDR2 FQNEAQ (reference sequence). V was pared by 5 bases and J by 7 bases, with 12 bases between. The DNA for the CDR3 is TGTGCCAGCAGCAGATTAGCCGTAAATGAGCAGTTCTTC. This codes for CASSRLAVNEQFF.

The CDR3 sequence: CASSEDTLGTQYF. The CDR3 bases are TGTGCCAGCAGTGAGGACACTCTAGGGACCCAGTACTTC. The V gene is TRBV2, the J gene TRBJ2-5; maybe TRBD1 (5 bases). V was pared by 3 bases and J by 7 bases, with 12 bases between. Germline assignment: CDR1 SNHLY and CDR2 FYNNEI. The CDR3 consists of 13 residues. The variable domain in full, with the rest retrieved from reference TRBV2 and TRBJ2-5, is EPEVTQTPSHQVTQMGQEVILRCVPISNHLYFYWYRQILGQKVEFLVSFYNNEISEKSEIFDDQFSVERPDGSNFTLKIRSTKLEDSAMYFCASSEDTLGTQYFGPGTRLLVL.

The chain carries TRBV10-1 and TRBJ2-4, with 7 bases that match TRBD1. The germline CDR1 and CDR2 sequences are WNHNN and SYGVQD (reference sequence). This CDR3 contains 16 residues. V lost 8 bases, J lost 0 bases, and 10 bases stayed unmatched. The chain's CDR3 is CASETTGALAKNIQYF. The CDR3 region has the DNA TGCGCCAGCGAAACTACAGGGGCGTTAGCCAAAAACATTCAGTACTTC.

The V and J genes are TRBV6-2 or TRBV6-3 and TRBJ2-7; D is possibly TRBD1 (5 bases). The CDR3 length is 16 residues. The V end lost 2 bases, the J end lost 1 base, and 15 bases lay between the germline ends. CDR1 and CDR2 from the germline V gene are MNHEY and SVGEGT. This CDR3 is CASSYGTLKGSYEQYF. CDR3 DNA sequence: TGTGCCAGCAGTTACGGTACCTTAAAGGGGTCCTACGAGCAGTACTTC.

The chain combines TRBV18 with TRBJ1-1; TRBD1 matches 9 bases. CDR1 is KGHSH and CDR2 is LQKENI in the germline V gene. The CDR3 totals 14 residues. The V and J ends lost 5 bases and 4 bases, in that order; junction bases with no gene match: 5. The DNA for the CDR3 is TGTGCCAGCTCAAGGGACAGGGTAGCCACTGAAGCTTTCTTT. Its translation: CASSRDRVATEAFF.

The CDR3 spells CASSYGLVSTGELFF. The CDR3 DNA reads as TGTGCCAGCAGCTACGGACTAGTATCGACCGGGGAGCTGTTTTTT. This chain uses TRBV5-4 with TRBJ2-2; TRBD2 aligns across 7 bases. Germline CDR1 SGHNT, CDR2 YYREEE (reference sequence). CDR3 length: 15 residues. The junction had 7 bases not matched to a gene; V was cut back by 3 bases and J by 5 bases.

This clone appeared once. The chain carries TRBV28 and TRBJ2-5; no clear D gene. Trimming took 3 bases from V and 2 from J, leaving 7 bases between them. The germline CDR1 and CDR2 sequences are MDHEN and SYDVKM. The CDR3 runs to 13 residues. The DNA of the CDR3 is TGTGCCAGCAGTTTGGGCCGGCAAGAGACCCAGTACTTC. Translation gives CASSLGRQETQYF.

The chain has TRBV6-5 and TRBJ2-2; a weak D match, TRBD1 (6 bases). V lost 11 bases and J 4 bases, leaving 17 bases between the germline ends. Germline V gene lookup returns CDR1 MNHEY and CDR2 SVGAGI. The CDR3 sequence is 14 residues long. The CDR3 coding sequence is TGTGCCGCATCGGTTACAGGGAGCACCGGGGAGCTGTTTTTT. This translates into CAASVTGSTGELFF.

The rearrangement uses TRBV2 and TRBJ1-5; D remains unclear. The CDR3 has 14 amino acids. The V and J ends lost 5 bases and 0 bases respectively, with 8 bases between them. Germline CDR1 and CDR2: SNHLY and FYNNEI. The CDR3 loop is CASSTQDSNQPQHF. The CDR3 region has the DNA TGTGCCAGCAGTACCCAGGATAGCAATCAGCCCCAGCATTTT. Filled out from reference TRBV2 and TRBJ1-5, the complete variable domain reads EPEVTQTPSHQVTQMGQEVILRCVPISNHLYFYWYRQILGQKVEFLVSFYNNEISEKSEIFDDQFSVERPDGSNFTLKIRSTKLEDSAMYFCASSTQDSNQPQHFGDGTRLSIL.